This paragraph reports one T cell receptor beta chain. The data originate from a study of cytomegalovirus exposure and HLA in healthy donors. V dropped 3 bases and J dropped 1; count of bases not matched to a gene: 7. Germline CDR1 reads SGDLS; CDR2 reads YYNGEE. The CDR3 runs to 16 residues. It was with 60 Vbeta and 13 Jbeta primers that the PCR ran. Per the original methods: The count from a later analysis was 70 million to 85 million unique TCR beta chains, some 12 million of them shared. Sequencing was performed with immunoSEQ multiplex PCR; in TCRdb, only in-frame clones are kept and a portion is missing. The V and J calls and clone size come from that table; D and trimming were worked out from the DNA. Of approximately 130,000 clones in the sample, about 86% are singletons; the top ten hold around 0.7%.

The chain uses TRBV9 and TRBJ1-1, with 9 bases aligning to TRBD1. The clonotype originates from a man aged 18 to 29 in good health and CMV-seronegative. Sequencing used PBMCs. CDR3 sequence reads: CASSGPGTGWNTEAFF. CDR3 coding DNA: TGTGCCAGCAGCGGCCCCGGGACAGGGTGGAACACTGAAGCTTTCTTT.